This TCR beta chain appears in the sequencing data of a study of identical twins. Findings and caveats of the study: Carriage of fewer insertions was seen in abundant cord blood beta clonotypes, whereas memory repertoires showed none.

The germline V gene encodes CDR1 SSHAT and CDR2 FNYEAQ (reference sequence). V lost 1 base, J lost 3 bases, and 15 bases lay in between. The CDR3 runs 16 residues. Turning to this clonotype: Its antigen is not identified.

TCRdb passed the 5' RACE reads through MiXCR, listing each CDR3 protein once. Among approximately 690,000 distinct CDR3 sequences, 5.5% to 7.5% were seen once, and the ten largest hold roughly 1.6%. Everyone who donated was a healthy Caucasian. This receptor was taken from a man aged 18 to 30 in good health. This chain joins TRBV7-7 and TRBJ2-5; possibly TRBD2 for D (5 bases). Specimen: naive T cells sorted from blood. CDR3 amino acids: CASSLVPVQTKETQYF. The CDR3, as DNA: TGTGCCAGCAGCTTAGTGCCCGTGCAGACTAAAGAGACCCAGTACTTC.